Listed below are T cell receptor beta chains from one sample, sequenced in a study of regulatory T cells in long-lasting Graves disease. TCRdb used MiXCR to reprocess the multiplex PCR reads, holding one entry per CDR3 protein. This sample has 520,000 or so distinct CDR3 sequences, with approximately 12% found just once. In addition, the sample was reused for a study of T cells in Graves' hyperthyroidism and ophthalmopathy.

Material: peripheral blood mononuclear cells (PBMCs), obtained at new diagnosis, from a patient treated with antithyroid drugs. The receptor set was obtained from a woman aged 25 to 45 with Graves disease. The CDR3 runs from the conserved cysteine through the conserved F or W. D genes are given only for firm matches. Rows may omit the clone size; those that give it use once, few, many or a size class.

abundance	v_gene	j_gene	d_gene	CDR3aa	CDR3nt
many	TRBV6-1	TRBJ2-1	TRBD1	CASMRDRGVWGQFF	TGTGCCAGCATGCGGGACAGGGGGGTTTGGGGGCAGTTCTTC
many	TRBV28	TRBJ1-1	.	CASTLAGYAEAFF	TGTGCCAGCACCTTAGCGGGGTACGCTGAAGCTTTCTTT
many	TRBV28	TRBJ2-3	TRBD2	CASSSSYLGLAGPTDTQYF	TGTGCCAGCAGTTCCTCTTACCTGGGACTAGCGGGACCGACAGATACGCAGTATTTT
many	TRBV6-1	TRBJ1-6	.	CASSTDYGSHGHSPLHF	TGTGCCAGCAGCACGGATTATGGGTCCCACGGGCATTCACCCCTCCACTTT
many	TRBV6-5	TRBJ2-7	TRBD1	CASSYTDRAYEQYF	TGTGCCAGCAGTTACACTGACAGGGCCTACGAGCAGTACTTC
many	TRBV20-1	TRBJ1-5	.	CSARSLGSNQPQHF	TGCAGCGCTAGGTCCCTGGGTAGCAATCAGCCCCAGCATTTT
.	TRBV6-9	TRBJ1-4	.	CASSYRGRAEEKLFF	TGTGCCAGCAGTTACCGTGGCAGGGCCGAGGAAAAACTGTTTTTT
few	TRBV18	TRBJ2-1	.	CASSSITGISYNEQFF	TGTGCCAGCTCGTCTATAACAGGGATTTCCTACAATGAGCAGTTCTTC
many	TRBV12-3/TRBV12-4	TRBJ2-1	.	CASSAYRRPYNEQFF	TGTGCCAGCAGTGCGTACAGGCGACCCTACAATGAGCAGTTCTTC
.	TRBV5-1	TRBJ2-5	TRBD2	CASSWGLAGGPPETQYF	TGCGCCAGCAGCTGGGGACTAGCGGGAGGGCCTCCGGAGACCCAGTACTTC
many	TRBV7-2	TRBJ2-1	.	CASSFPGTPQFF	TGTGCCAGCAGCTTCCCCGGGACACCGCAGTTCTTC
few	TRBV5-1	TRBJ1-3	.	CASSLAEVRSGNTIYF	TGCGCCAGCAGCTTGGCTGAGGTCCGCTCTGGAAACACCATATATTTT
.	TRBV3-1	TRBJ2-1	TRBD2	CASSRRGLAGGRYNEQFF	TGTGCCAGCAGCCGCCGAGGGCTAGCGGGAGGAAGGTACAATGAGCAGTTCTTC
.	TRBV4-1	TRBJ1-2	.	CASSHRATGTYGYTF	TGCGCCAGCAGCCACCGAGCAACAGGGACCTATGGCTACACCTTC
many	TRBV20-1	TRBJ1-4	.	CSASSREALANEKLFF	TGCAGTGCTAGCTCTCGGGAGGCCCTTGCTAATGAAAAACTGTTTTTT
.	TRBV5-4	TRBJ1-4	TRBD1	CASSSQGASNEKLFF	TGTGCCAGCAGCTCCCAGGGGGCTTCTAATGAAAAACTGTTTTTT
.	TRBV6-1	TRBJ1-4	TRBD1	CASRRDRVNEKLFF	TGTGCCAGCAGACGGGACAGGGTTAATGAAAAACTGTTTTTT
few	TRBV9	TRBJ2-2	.	CASSPEARTGELFF	TGTGCCAGCAGCCCCGAGGCCCGCACCGGGGAGCTGTTTTTT
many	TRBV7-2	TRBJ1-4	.	CASSLVRATNEKLFF	TGTGCCAGCAGCTTAGTACGGGCAACTAATGAAAAACTGTTTTTT
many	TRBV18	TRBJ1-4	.	CASSPRSGEKLFF	TGTGCCAGCTCACCACGGAGCGGTGAAAAACTGTTTTTT
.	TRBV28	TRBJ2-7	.	CASRGGGGPYEQYF	TGTGCCAGCAGAGGTGGCGGGGGCCCCTACGAGCAGTACTTC
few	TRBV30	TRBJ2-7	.	CAWSRGISYEQYF	TGTGCCTGGAGTCGGGGGATATCCTACGAGCAGTACTTC